Listed below are T cell receptor beta chains from one sample, sequenced in a study of shared clonotypes between healthy human individuals. Data came from immunoSEQ multiplex PCR; TCRdb stores just in-frame clones and leaves some out. The profile shows some 650,000 clones, more than 95% of them singletons. The sample was naive CD4+ T cells sorted from blood. The receptors stem from a woman aged 25 to 39 in good health. Both conserved end residues are part of each CDR3.

v_gene: TRBV5-1; j_gene: TRBJ1-2; CDR3aa: CASSLDGNYGYTF
v_gene: TRBV11-2; j_gene: TRBJ2-7; CDR3aa: CASSLRAGEGYEQYF
v_gene: TRBV15; j_gene: TRBJ2-2; CDR3aa: CATSRDAGATTGELFF
v_gene: TRBV7-3; j_gene: TRBJ1-3; CDR3aa: CASSLSSFGAAGNTIYF
v_gene: TRBV28; j_gene: TRBJ1-5; CDR3aa: CASRTTGNNQPQHF
v_gene: TRBV5-1; j_gene: TRBJ2-1; CDR3aa: CASSLESTSLAYNEQFF
v_gene: TRBV7-8; j_gene: TRBJ2-5; CDR3aa: CASSPGGGSRSETQYF
v_gene: TRBV4-2; j_gene: TRBJ2-5; CDR3aa: CASSPAAGVALETQYF
v_gene: TRBV18; j_gene: TRBJ1-3; CDR3aa: CASSPRGQGGNTIYF
v_gene: TRBV11-2; j_gene: TRBJ1-3; CDR3aa: CASSLDRPAGNTIYF